These T cell receptor beta chains were read from a single sample in a study of human T cells and chemical hapten exposure. TCRdb processed the 5' RACE reads anew with MiXCR; each CDR3 protein has one entry. The table includes 120,000 to 150,000 distinct CDR3 sequences, roughly 4.1% detected once. Receptor source: a female donor in good health. CDR3s include the opening cysteine and the closing phenylalanine or tryptophan. The order of the fields is clone size, V gene, D gene, J gene, CDR3 protein, CDR3 DNA. The D gene is left open where the match is weak. A clone size is listed for some rows: how often the clone was seen (once, few, many), or a class if it is expanded.

many	TRBV5-5	.	TRBJ2-2	CASSQTETSHTGELFF	TGTGCCAGCAGCCAAACAGAGACTAGTCACACCGGGGAGCTGTTTTTT
many	TRBV29-1	.	TRBJ1-1	CSVSDSRTEAFF	TGCAGCGTTTCGGACAGCCGGACTGAAGCTTTCTTT
.	TRBV27	TRBD1	TRBJ1-6	CASSPRTGGFSYNSPLHF	TGTGCCAGCAGTCCCCGGACAGGGGGATTCTCCTATAATTCACCCCTCCACTTT
few	TRBV5-1	TRBD1	TRBJ1-1	CASSFPGQGARNTEAFF	TGCGCCAGCAGCTTCCCCGGACAGGGGGCCAGGAACACTGAAGCTTTCTTT
few	TRBV12-3/TRBV12-4	TRBD1	TRBJ1-5	CASSLRQGGNSNQPQHF	TGTGCCAGCAGTTTGAGACAGGGGGGAAATAGCAATCAGCCCCAGCATTTT
many	TRBV14	.	TRBJ2-2	CASSQSANTGELFF	TGTGCCAGCAGCCAGTCCGCGAACACCGGGGAGCTGTTTTTT
few	TRBV7-3	.	TRBJ2-3	CASRLSMTDTQYF	TGTGCCAGCAGGCTCTCGATGACGGATACGCAGTATTTT
many	TRBV19	.	TRBJ2-2	CASSIVTAAGGELFF	TGTGCCAGTAGTATCGTGACAGCCGCGGGCGGGGAGCTGTTTTTT
few	TRBV12-3/TRBV12-4	TRBD2	TRBJ2-1	CASSLGLAGGRGQFF	TGTGCCAGCAGTTTAGGGCTAGCGGGGGGCCGAGGGCAGTTCTTC
many	TRBV7-8	TRBD1	TRBJ1-5	CASSSHLGQGNSNQPQHF	TGTGCCAGCAGCTCCCACTTGGGACAGGGTAACAGCAATCAGCCCCAGCATTTT
many	TRBV20-1	.	TRBJ2-1	CSASAQWNEQFF	TGCAGTGCTTCAGCCCAGTGGAATGAGCAGTTCTTC
many	TRBV20-1	.	TRBJ1-1	CSASRQGGGSTEAFF	TGCAGTGCTAGTAGGCAGGGAGGGGGGTCCACTGAAGCTTTCTTT
many	TRBV7-3	TRBD2	TRBJ2-3	CASSPSGGSTDTQYF	TGTGCCAGCAGCCCAAGCGGGGGGAGCACAGATACGCAGTATTTT
many	TRBV7-9	.	TRBJ2-3	CASSLSLSTDTQYF	TGTGCCAGCAGCTTATCACTTAGCACAGATACGCAGTATTTT
many	TRBV29-1	.	TRBJ2-3	CSVTDRVTDTQYF	TGCAGCGTTACAGACAGAGTCACAGATACGCAGTATTTT
many	TRBV23-1	.	TRBJ2-1	CASKGGRYNEQFF	TGCGCCAGCAAGGGGGGGCGGTACAATGAGCAGTTCTTC
many	TRBV29-1	.	TRBJ1-2	CSVRQSPYGYTF	TGCAGCGTTCGACAGTCACCTTATGGCTACACCTTC
many	TRBV29-1	.	TRBJ1-2	CSVGGGQGEDGYTF	TGCAGCGTTGGAGGGGGGCAGGGAGAGGACGGCTACACCTTC
many	TRBV25-1	TRBD2	TRBJ2-7	CASSETIGGGPSYEQYF	TGTGCCAGCAGTGAAACTATCGGCGGGGGGCCTTCCTACGAGCAGTACTTC
many	TRBV28	.	TRBJ2-7	CASTDGGTYEQYF	TGTGCCAGCACTGACGGCGGAACCTACGAGCAGTACTTC
many	TRBV4-3	.	TRBJ2-4	CASSQDRGATHGGKNIQYF	TGCGCCAGCAGCCAAGATCGAGGGGCGACCCATGGAGGCAAAAACATTCAGTACTTC
many	TRBV18	TRBD2	TRBJ2-1	CASSPPGGGGTYNEQFF	TGTGCCAGCTCACCACCCGGGGGGGGAGGAACCTACAATGAGCAGTTCTTC
many	TRBV6-6	.	TRBJ1-5	CASSYSKEGEQPQHF	TGTGCCAGCAGTTACTCGAAAGAGGGTGAACAGCCCCAGCATTTT
many	TRBV5-1	TRBD2	TRBJ2-3	CASSLVLAGADTQYF	TGCGCCAGCAGCTTGGTACTAGCGGGCGCAGATACGCAGTATTTT
many	TRBV6-2/TRBV6-3	.	TRBJ2-5	CASSPPQNQETQYF	TGTGCCAGCAGTCCTCCTCAGAATCAAGAGACCCAGTACTTC
.	TRBV3-1	.	TRBJ1-3	CASSQEPRAGNTIYF	TGTGCCAGCAGCCAAGAGCCCAGGGCTGGAAACACCATATATTTT
many	TRBV7-2	.	TRBJ1-3	CASSLAGNTIYF	TGTGCCAGCAGCTTAGCTGGAAACACCATATATTTT
many	TRBV3-1	.	TRBJ2-7	CASSPQRGIGYEQYF	TGTGCCAGCAGCCCTCAGAGAGGGATTGGCTACGAGCAGTACTTC
many	TRBV20-1	.	TRBJ2-4	CSARDGGRSKNIQYF	TGCAGTGCTAGAGATGGAGGGCGGAGCAAAAACATTCAGTACTTC
many	TRBV29-1	.	TRBJ1-1	CSVEEGGGAAFF	TGCAGCGTTGAAGAGGGGGGGGGGGCGGCTTTCTTT
.	TRBV7-2	TRBD2	TRBJ2-5	CASSPLVAGGGETQYF	TGTGCCAGCAGCCCGCTGGTAGCGGGGGGTGGAGAGACCCAGTACTTC
many	TRBV7-9	TRBD1	TRBJ2-1	CASRNTGGWNEQFF	TGTGCCAGCAGGAACACAGGGGGCTGGAATGAGCAGTTCTTC
many	TRBV5-1	TRBD1	TRBJ2-5	CASSRDRVEETQYF	TGCGCCAGCAGTCGAGACAGGGTAGAAGAGACCCAGTACTTC
few	TRBV7-2	.	TRBJ2-7	CASSFSSGTSYEQYF	TGTGCCAGCAGCTTCTCGTCCGGGACTTCGTACGAGCAGTACTTC
many	TRBV12-3/TRBV12-4	.	TRBJ2-3	CASSLYGGPSDTQYF	TGTGCCAGCAGTCTATACGGGGGGCCATCAGATACGCAGTATTTT
many	TRBV29-1	TRBD2	TRBJ2-1	CSVERSGGAGSYNEQFF	TGCAGCGTTGAACGTAGCGGGGGGGCCGGGTCCTACAATGAGCAGTTCTTC
many	TRBV7-2	TRBD1	TRBJ2-7	CASSRDRGAYEQYF	TGTGCCAGCAGTCGGGACAGGGGAGCCTACGAGCAGTACTTC
.	TRBV19	.	TRBJ1-1	CASSTWGPGTEAFF	TGTGCCAGTAGTACTTGGGGGCCGGGCACTGAAGCTTTCTTT
.	TRBV19	.	TRBJ1-1	CASSRQMNNRRAEAFF	TGTGCCAGTAGTAGACAGATGAACAATAGGAGGGCTGAAGCTTTCTTT
few	TRBV12-3/TRBV12-4	TRBD1	TRBJ1-4	CASSTGGRRATNEKLFF	TGTGCCAGCAGCACAGGGGGGCGCCGCGCAACTAATGAAAAACTGTTTTTT
.	TRBV5-1	TRBD1	TRBJ1-6	CASSLTGQGYNAPLHF	TGCGCCAGCAGCTTGACGGGACAGGGCTATAATGCACCCCTCCACTTT
.	TRBV5-4	TRBD1	TRBJ1-4	CASSARQGADEKLFF	TGTGCCAGCAGCGCAAGACAGGGGGCTGACGAAAAACTGTTTTTT
many	TRBV5-5	.	TRBJ2-1	CASSLGGRGFDEQFF	TGTGCCAGCAGCTTGGGGGGCAGGGGATTTGATGAGCAGTTCTTC
.	TRBV27	.	TRBJ2-7	CASSLSVQREQYF	TGTGCCAGCAGTTTATCGGTACAGAGGGAGCAGTACTTC
few	TRBV6-5	.	TRBJ1-1	CASSYRSANTEAFF	TGTGCCAGCAGTTACAGGTCAGCGAACACTGAAGCTTTCTTT